One and the same sample provided the 7 T cell receptor beta chains below, sequenced in a study of OX40 agonist ivuxolimab in advanced cancers. The protocol was immunoSEQ multiplex PCR, while the TCRdb copy is restricted to in-frame clones and leaves out a portion. The sample yields tens of thousands of clones, 70% to 85% seen once. The specimen comprised CD4+ or CD8+ T cells sorted from blood, sampled in a trial of the OX40 agonist ivuxolimab. These TCRs come from an adult with an advanced solid tumor such as melanoma, head and neck, liver or kidney cancer.

In DNA form, the CDR3 reads TGTGCCAGCAGGGTCGGACAGGGGAGCGAGCAGTACTTC. Translated, it gives CASRVGQGSEQYF. This chain uses TRBV6-5 with TRBJ2-7, with 9 bases aligning to TRBD1. The CDR3 length is 13 residues. The V and J ends lost 6 bases and 6 bases, in that order; junction bases with no gene match: 6. Per germline, CDR1 MNHEY and CDR2 SVGAGI.

V is TRBV9 and J is TRBJ1-2; possible D gene TRBD1, 5 bases. Looked up from germline, CDR1 is SGDLS and CDR2 is YYNGEE. V was shortened by 0 bases and J by 8 bases, with 14 bases between the two germline ends. This CDR3 is built from 14 residues. CDR3 nucleotide sequence: TGTGCCAGCAGCGTAGTAGGGGAGGGAGTCGGCTACACCTTC. Encoded protein: CASSVVGEGVGYTF.

The V gene is TRBV27, the J gene TRBJ2-5, with no clear D. V was clipped by 0 bases and J by 1 base, with 12 bases between them. The V gene's germline CDR1 is MNHEY and CDR2 SMNVEV (reference sequence). CDR3 length equals 16 residues. DNA for the CDR3: TGTGCCAGCAGTTTATCGAATAGGATGGGCCAAGAGACCCAGTACTTC. Encoded protein: CASSLSNRMGQETQYF.

V and J are TRBV28 and TRBJ2-5; TRBD1 matches at 7 bases. Trimming removed 5 bases from V and 6 bases from J; junction bases left unmatched: 9. Germline V gives CDR1 MDHEN, CDR2 SYDVKM. The CDR3 contains 14 residues. CDR3 sequence: CASSERTGSKTQYF. The DNA of the CDR3 is TGTGCCAGCAGTGAACGGACAGGTTCGAAGACCCAGTACTTC. The variable domain in full, completed from reference TRBV28 and TRBJ2-5, reads DVKVTQSSRYLVKRTGEKVFLECVQDMDHENMFWYRQDPGLGLRLIYFSYDVKMKEKGDIPEGYSVSREKKERFSLILESASTNQTSMYLCASSERTGSKTQYFGPGTRLLVL.

The J gene is TRBJ2-3, the V gene TRBV9; possible D gene TRBD2, 6 bases. This CDR3 comprises 16 residues. The germline V and J ends were trimmed by 4 bases and 1 base, with 16 bases remaining between them. Germline V gives CDR1 SGDLS, CDR2 YYNGEE. The CDR3 region is CASSPPRPSGTDTQYF. The CDR3 bases are TGTGCCAGCAGCCCCCCTCGGCCTAGCGGCACAGATACGCAGTATTTT.

J is TRBJ2-7 and V is TRBV12-5, with D perhaps TRBD1 (6 bases). Germline loops: CDR1 LGHNT, CDR2 FRNRAP. This CDR3 is 15 amino acids long. V shed 5 bases and J shed 4 bases, with 18 bases lying between them. CDR3 sequence: CASGNVQGILYEQYF. In DNA, the CDR3 is TGTGCTAGTGGTAATGTGCAGGGGATCCTTTACGAGCAGTACTTC.

This rearrangement joins TRBV7-9 to TRBJ2-5; D remains unclear. CDR3 length: 13 residues. Germline V gene data show CDR1 as SEHNR and CDR2 as FQNEAQ (reference sequence). The V gene lost 0 bases and the J gene lost 3 bases, with 5 bases spanning the gap. The CDR3 loop reads CASSLAPKETQYF. The CDR3 DNA sequence: TGTGCCAGCAGCTTAGCGCCGAAAGAGACCCAGTACTTC. The full variable domain, rest sourced from reference TRBV7-9 and TRBJ2-5, is DTGVSQNPRHKITKRGQNVTFRCDPISEHNRLYWYRQTLGQGPEFLTYFQNEAQLEKSRLLSDRFSAERPKGSFSTLEIQRTEQGDSAMYLCASSLAPKETQYFGPGTRLLVL.